Listed below are T cell receptor beta chains from one sample, sequenced in a study of ipilimumab plus nivolumab after autologous stem cell transplantation. The assay was immunoSEQ multiplex PCR, and TCRdb's table has in-frame clones only and misses some. The sample carries tens of thousands of clones, 75% to 85% recorded once. The sample was PBMCs, taken in a trial of ipilimumab plus nivolumab as post-transplant consolidation. These receptors all come from a male donor with diffuse large B-cell lymphoma. CDR3s include the opening cysteine and the closing phenylalanine or tryptophan. A D gene is named only where the DNA matches it firmly. Size is stated for part of the rows, as once, few or many counts, or as a class when the clone is expanded.

J	D	size	V	DNA	CDR3
TRBJ2-1	NA	NA	TRBV9	TGTGCCAGCAGCGTAGCCCCCAATGAGCAGTTCTTC	CASSVAPNEQFF
TRBJ1-2	NA	NA	TRBV30	TGTGCCTGGAGTAAGGGAACTAACTATGGCTACACCTTC	CAWSKGTNYGYTF
TRBJ2-3	TRBD2	NA	TRBV5-6	TGTGCCAGCAGGAGCTCGATAGCGGGGGATCTTCCCTCACGAGATACGCAGTATTTT	CASRSSIAGDLPSRDTQYF
TRBJ1-5	TRBD1	once	TRBV6-6	TGTGCCAGCAGTTACTTGACAGGGGGCAATCAGCCCCAGCATTTT	CASSYLTGGNQPQHF
TRBJ1-1	TRBD1	NA	TRBV29-1	TGCAGCGCGGGACAGGGGGCTGTCGAGGCTTTCTTT	CSAGQGAVEAFF
TRBJ2-5	NA	NA	TRBV9	TGTGCCAGCAGCCCCGATGGGGCCGGGTATGGGACCCAGTACTTC	CASSPDGAGYGTQYF
TRBJ2-1	TRBD2	NA	TRBV2	TGTGCCACTAGGGAGCGGGGGGGCTATGAGCAGTTCTTC	CATRERGGYEQFF
TRBJ2-3	NA	NA	TRBV30	TGTGCCTGGAGTGACGGGGTCACAGATACGCAGTATTTT	CAWSDGVTDTQYF
TRBJ2-3	TRBD2	NA	TRBV2	TGTGCCAGCAGTCCAGAGCGGGGGGGAGGCACAGATACGCAGTATTTT	CASSPERGGGTDTQYF
TRBJ1-1	NA	few	TRBV11-2	TGTGCCAGCAGCCCGATTCAGGGGTCGAACACTGAAGCTTTCTTT	CASSPIQGSNTEAFF
TRBJ2-3	TRBD1	NA	TRBV6-4	TGTGCCAGCAGTTCAGGGGGAAACACAGATACGCAGTATTTT	CASSSGGNTDTQYF
TRBJ2-3	TRBD1	NA	TRBV5-8	TGTGCCAGCAGCTTGCAGGACAGGGGGTCAGATACGCAGTATTTT	CASSLQDRGSDTQYF
TRBJ2-7	NA	NA	TRBV11-2	TGTGCCAGCAGCCGCATATCAGGGAGGTACGAGCAGTACTTC	CASSRISGRYEQYF
TRBJ2-7	TRBD1	NA	TRBV5-4	TGTGCCAGCAGCGGACGACAGGGGACCTACGAGCAGTACTTC	CASSGRQGTYEQYF
TRBJ1-5	TRBD1	NA	TRBV4-1	TGCGCCAGCAGCCTCCGAGGGACAGGGAGACAGCCCCAGCATTTT	CASSLRGTGRQPQHF
TRBJ2-7	NA	NA	TRBV5-4	TGTGCCAGCAGCCTTAGGGGCAAACCTTCCTACGAGCAGTACTTC	CASSLRGKPSYEQYF
TRBJ2-3	NA	NA	TRBV5-1	TGCGCCAGCTCCTTGGACTCGATGAGCACAGATACGCAGTATTTT	CASSLDSMSTDTQYF
TRBJ1-1	NA	NA	TRBV30	TGTGCCTGGGGGGGGTTGAACACTGAAGCTTTCTTT	CAWGGLNTEAFF